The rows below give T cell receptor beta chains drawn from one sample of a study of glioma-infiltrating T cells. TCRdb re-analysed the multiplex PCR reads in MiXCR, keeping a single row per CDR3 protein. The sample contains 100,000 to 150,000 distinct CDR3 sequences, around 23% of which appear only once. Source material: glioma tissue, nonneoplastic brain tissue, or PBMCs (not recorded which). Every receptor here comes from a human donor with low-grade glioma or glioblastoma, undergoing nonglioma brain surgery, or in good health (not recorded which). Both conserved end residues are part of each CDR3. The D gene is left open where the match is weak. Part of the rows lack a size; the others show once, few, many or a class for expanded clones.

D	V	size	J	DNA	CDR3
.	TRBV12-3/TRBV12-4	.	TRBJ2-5	TGTGCCAGCAGTACCCCCGGAGTGCAACAAGAGACCCAGTACTTC	CASSTPGVQQETQYF
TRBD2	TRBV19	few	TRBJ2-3	TGTGCCAGTCGAAGCTGGGGGGGGATCACAGATACGCAGTATTTT	CASRSWGGITDTQYF
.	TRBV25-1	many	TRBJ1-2	TGTGCCAGCAGTGAATGGGGGGGGCTGCGTCCGTCCGATGGCTACACCTTC	CASSEWGGLRPSDGYTF
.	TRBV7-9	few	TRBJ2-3	TGTGCCAGCAGCGGGGGGGCAGGGAGAGATACGCAGTATTTT	CASSGGAGRDTQYF
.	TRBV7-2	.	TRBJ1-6	TGTGCCAGCAGCTTAAGCGGCAGAGTGTTTTCACCCCTCCACTTT	CASSLSGRVFSPLHF
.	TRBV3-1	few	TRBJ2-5	TGTGCCAGCAGCCAAGCGCCCACCCAGTACTTC	CASSQAPTQYF
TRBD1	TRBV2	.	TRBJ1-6	TGTGCCAGCAGTGAAGCGCTAAACAGGGGCTCCTATAATTCACCCCTCCACTTT	CASSEALNRGSYNSPLHF
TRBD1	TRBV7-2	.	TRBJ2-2	TGTGCCAGCGGGACAGGACCGAACACCGGGGAGCTGTTTTTT	CASGTGPNTGELFF
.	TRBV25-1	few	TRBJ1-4	TGTGCCAGCAGTGGGACAAACGACGGACTGTTTTTT	CASSGTNDGLFF
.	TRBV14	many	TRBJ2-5	TGTGCCAGCAGCCAAGCCAGCAGACGGGAGACCCAGTACTTC	CASSQASRRETQYF
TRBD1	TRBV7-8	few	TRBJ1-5	TGTGCCAGCAGCCCGACAGGGAGTCAGCCCCAGCATTTT	CASSPTGSQPQHF
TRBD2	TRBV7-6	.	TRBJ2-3	TGTGCTAGCAGTCCTACTAGCGGGGGGAACACAGATACGCAGTATTTT	CASSPTSGGNTDTQYF
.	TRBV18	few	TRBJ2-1	TGTGCCAGCTCACCGGGATATGAGCAGTTCTTC	CASSPGYEQFF
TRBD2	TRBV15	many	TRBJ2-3	TGTGCCACCAGCAGAGCTCTAAGCGGGGCAGGAACAGATACGCAGTATTTT	CATSRALSGAGTDTQYF
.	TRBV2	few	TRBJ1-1	TGTGCCACCTTGTATTGGGAAAAGGTCACTGAAGCTTTCTTT	CATLYWEKVTEAFF
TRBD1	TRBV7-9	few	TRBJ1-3	TGTGCCAGCAGCCGGAACTCCGGGACAGGGACTGGAAACACCATATATTTT	CASSRNSGTGTGNTIYF
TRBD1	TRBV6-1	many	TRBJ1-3	TGTGCCAGCGTACGGGACAGGGCCGACACCATATATTTT	CASVRDRADTIYF
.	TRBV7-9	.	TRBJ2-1	TGTGCCAGCAGCTTTACGGGTGATGAGCAGTTCTTC	CASSFTGDEQFF
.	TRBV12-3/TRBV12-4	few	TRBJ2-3	TGTGCCAGCAGTTTTAGCCACGCCACAGATACGCAGTATTTT	CASSFSHATDTQYF
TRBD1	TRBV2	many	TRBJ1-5	TGTGCCAGCACTAGGGGACAGGGCAATCAGCCCCAGCATTTT	CASTRGQGNQPQHF
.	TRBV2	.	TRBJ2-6	TGTGCCAGCACCGAGAACTCTGGGGCCAACGTCCCGACTTTC	CASTENSGANVPTF
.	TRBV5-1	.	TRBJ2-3	TGCGCCAGCAGCGCGACAGGGACTAGCACAGATACGCAGTATTTT	CASSATGTSTDTQYF
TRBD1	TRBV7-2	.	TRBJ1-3	TGTGCCAGCAGCTTCTATTCGGGACAGATTTCTGGAAACACCATATATTTT	CASSFYSGQISGNTIYF
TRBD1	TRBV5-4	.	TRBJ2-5	TGTGCCAGCAGCTTCCCCAAGCAGGGGGCGAGGGAGACCCAGTACTTC	CASSFPKQGARETQYF
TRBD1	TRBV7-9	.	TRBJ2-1	TGTGCCAGCAGCGACACATTACAGGGGGGAAATGAGCAGTTCTTC	CASSDTLQGGNEQFF
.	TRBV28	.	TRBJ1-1	TGTGCCAGCAGTTTTCGCAGGCCATTAGCCCCTGAAGCTTTCTTT	CASSFRRPLAPEAFF
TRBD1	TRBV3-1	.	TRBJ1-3	TGTGCCAGCAGTCCTACAGGGGGGAGAGTTGGAAACACCATATATTTT	CASSPTGGRVGNTIYF
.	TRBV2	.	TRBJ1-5	TGTGCCAGCAGTCTGACAGGCGCGAGGCAGCCCCAGCATTTT	CASSLTGARQPQHF
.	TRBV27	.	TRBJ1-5	TGTGCCAGCAGTTTATCGGGGGGCGCCTACCAGCCCCAGCATTTT	CASSLSGGAYQPQHF
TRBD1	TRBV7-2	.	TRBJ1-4	TGTGCCAGCAGCTCCGGACAGGGGAATGAAAAACTGTTTTTT	CASSSGQGNEKLFF
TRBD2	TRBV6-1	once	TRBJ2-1	TGTGCCAGAGAAAAACGGCTAGCGGGGGTCAATGAGCAGTTCTTT	CAREKRLAGVNEQFF
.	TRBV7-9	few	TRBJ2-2	TGTGCCAGCAGCTTAGGCCCTACCGGGGAGCTGTTTTTT	CASSLGPTGELFF
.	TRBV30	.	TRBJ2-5	TGTGCTTCCCGACTGGGGCGGGGGACCCAGTACTTC	CASRLGRGTQYF
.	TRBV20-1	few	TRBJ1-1	TGCAGTGCTAGGGGCGGAGGTCCGAACACTGAAGCTTTCTTT	CSARGGGPNTEAFF
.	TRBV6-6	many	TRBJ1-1	TGTGCCAGCAGTTACTCGTACGGGGATGAAGCTTTCTTT	CASSYSYGDEAFF
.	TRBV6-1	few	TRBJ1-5	TGTGCCAGCAGTCAACTACAGGGAACCGGAGGCAATCAGCCCCAGCATTTT	CASSQLQGTGGNQPQHF
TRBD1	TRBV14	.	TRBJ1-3	TGTGCCAGCAAACGACAGGGCTCTGGAAATACCATATATTTT	CASKRQGSGNTIYF
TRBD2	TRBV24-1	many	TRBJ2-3	TGTGCCACCAGTGATTTCACTCTAGCGGGGGCCACAGATACGCAGTATTTT	CATSDFTLAGATDTQYF
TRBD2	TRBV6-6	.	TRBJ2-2	TGTGCCAGCAGTTACCGTACTAGCGGGGGTCCCGGGGAGCTGTTTTTT	CASSYRTSGGPGELFF
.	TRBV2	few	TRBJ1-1	TGTGCCAGCAGTAAGGAGGGGGTGAACACTGAAGCTTTCTTT	CASSKEGVNTEAFF
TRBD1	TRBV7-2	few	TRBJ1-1	TGTGCCAGCAGCAACCAGGGGGGACAGGAAGCTTTCTTT	CASSNQGGQEAFF
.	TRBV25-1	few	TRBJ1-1	TGTGCCAGCAGTGAATTGGGCCTCACGGAGAACACTGAAGCTTTCTTT	CASSELGLTENTEAFF
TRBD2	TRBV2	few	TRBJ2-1	TGTGCCAGCAGCGCCAGCGGGGGCCGAACCTACAATGAGCAGTTCTTC	CASSASGGRTYNEQFF
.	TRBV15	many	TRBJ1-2	TGTGCCACCAGCAGAGATAAGGGATCCTATGGCTACACCTTC	CATSRDKGSYGYTF
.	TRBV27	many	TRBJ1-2	TGTGCCAGCAGTCGAGGGCCCTCCTTTAACTATGGCTACACCTTC	CASSRGPSFNYGYTF
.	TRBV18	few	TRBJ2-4	TGTGCCAGCTCACCAGAGGAGGGGGCCAAAAACATTCAGTACTTC	CASSPEEGAKNIQYF
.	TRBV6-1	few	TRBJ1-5	TGTGCCAGCAGTGAAGCGGACGTGTGGGGTTCCCAGCCCCAGCATTTT	CASSEADVWGSQPQHF
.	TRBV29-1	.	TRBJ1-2	TGCAGCGTTAGATCGAACTATGGCTACACCTTC	CSVRSNYGYTF
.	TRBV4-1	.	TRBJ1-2	TGCGCCAGCAGCCAAGGCAGGTTCTATGGCTACACCTTC	CASSQGRFYGYTF
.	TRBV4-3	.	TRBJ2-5	TGCGCCAGCAGCCAGCCCCGAGGGACCCAGTACTTC	CASSQPRGTQYF
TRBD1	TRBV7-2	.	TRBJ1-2	TGTGCCAGCAGCCTATCAGGGGGCAACTATGGCTACACCTTC	CASSLSGGNYGYTF
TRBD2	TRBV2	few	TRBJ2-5	TGTGCCAGCCAACTAGCGGGGGGAAAGACCCAGTACTTC	CASQLAGGKTQYF
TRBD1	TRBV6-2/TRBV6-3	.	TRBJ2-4	TGTGCCAGCGGCTGGGACAGGCTTCAGGCCAAAAACATTCAGTACTTC	CASGWDRLQAKNIQYF
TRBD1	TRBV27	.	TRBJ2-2	TGTGCCAGCAGTTTGAAGGGACAGGCCACCGGGGAGCTGTTTTTT	CASSLKGQATGELFF
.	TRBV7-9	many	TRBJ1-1	TGTGCCAGCAGCCCTCTGACAGGAAAAGCTTTCTTT	CASSPLTGKAFF
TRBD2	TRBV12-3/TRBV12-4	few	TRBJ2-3	TGTGCCAGCAGTCCTCGACTAGCGGGGGCCCAAATCACAGATACGCAGTATTTT	CASSPRLAGAQITDTQYF
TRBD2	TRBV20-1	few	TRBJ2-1	TGCAGTGCTGGACCTCCGGGACTAGCGGGGTTGGAGCAGTTCTTC	CSAGPPGLAGLEQFF
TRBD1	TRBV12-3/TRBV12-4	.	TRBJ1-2	TGTGCCAGCAGTTGGGGGACAGGGGGAGGATACTTTAACTATGGCTACACCTTC	CASSWGTGGGYFNYGYTF
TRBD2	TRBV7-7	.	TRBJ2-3	TGTGCCAGCAGCCCGACTAGCGGGGGAACAGATACGCAGTATTTT	CASSPTSGGTDTQYF